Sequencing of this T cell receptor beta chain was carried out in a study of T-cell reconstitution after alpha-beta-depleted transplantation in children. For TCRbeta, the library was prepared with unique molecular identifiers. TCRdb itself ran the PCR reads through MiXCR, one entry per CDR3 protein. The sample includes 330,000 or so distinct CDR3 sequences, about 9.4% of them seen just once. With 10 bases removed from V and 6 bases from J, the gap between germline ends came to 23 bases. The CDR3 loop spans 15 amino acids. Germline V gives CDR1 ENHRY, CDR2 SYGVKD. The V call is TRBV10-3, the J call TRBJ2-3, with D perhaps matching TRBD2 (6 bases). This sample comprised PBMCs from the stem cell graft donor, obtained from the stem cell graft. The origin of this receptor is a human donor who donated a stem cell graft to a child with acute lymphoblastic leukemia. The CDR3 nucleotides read TGTGCCACCGGAGCTTCTAGCGCTGACCGGGATACGCAGTATTTT. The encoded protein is CATGASSADRDTQYF.